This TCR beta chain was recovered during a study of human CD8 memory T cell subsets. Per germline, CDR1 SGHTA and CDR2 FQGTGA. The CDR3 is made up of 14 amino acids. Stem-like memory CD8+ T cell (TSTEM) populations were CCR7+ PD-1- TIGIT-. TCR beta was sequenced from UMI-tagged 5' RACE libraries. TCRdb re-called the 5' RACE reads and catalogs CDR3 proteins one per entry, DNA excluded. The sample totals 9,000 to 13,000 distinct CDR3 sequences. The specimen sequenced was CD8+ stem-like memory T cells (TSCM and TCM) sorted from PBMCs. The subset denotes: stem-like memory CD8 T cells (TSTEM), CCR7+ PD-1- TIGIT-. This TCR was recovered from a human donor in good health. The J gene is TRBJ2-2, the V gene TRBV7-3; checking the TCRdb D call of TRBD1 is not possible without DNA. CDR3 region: CASKPGANTGELFF.